This T cell receptor beta chain comes out of a study of blood T cells in healthy people across ages (dated by TCRdb to the mid-2010s). Some background on the complete study: In model experiments, template switching captured about one uniquely barcoded TCR beta cDNA molecule for every two T cells. Two additional independent replicas of 1 million unique cDNA reads from the same blood draw were analyzed for two donors (one aged 18 to 29 and one aged 80 or older). The donors were divided into four age groups: young (average around 17 years), middle-aged (approximately 39), aged (approximately 64) and long-lived (nearly 85). To avoid experimental bias, donors of different ages were distributed randomly across sequencing lanes. Age-related changes in TCR beta repertoire diversity were measured in the study by deep sequencing normalized with unique cDNA molecular identifiers. The investigation overall reported the following: Estimates of total diversity from one million sequenced T cells were regarded as lower bounds and underestimates. Conclusive comparison of naive and antigen-experienced compartments was prevented by the profiling of bulk unsorted PBMCs. Because the CMV infection status of the donors was unknown, age-related changes in expanded clonotypes may potentially have been confounded. Observed TCR beta diversity correlated strongly with the percentage of naive T cells measured by flow cytometry. As age increased, observed TCR beta diversity per million T cells dropped in a roughly linear way, and a significant reduction was already evident by age 40. The long-lived group showed more naive CD4+ T cells, fewer expanded clones and increased TCR diversity than the aged group, suggesting age selection.

Worth noting for this clonotype: The clone's antigen remains unknown. Per-base quality was not reported, and no clone a single base away is much larger than it.

The approximately 41 donors, aged about 6 to 100 years, were systemically healthy Caucasian individuals from Russia. Around 10 milliliters of peripheral blood were drawn from each donor into EDTA-treated Vacutainer tubes. Ficoll-Paque density-gradient centrifugation was used to isolate PBMCs, with at least 6 million obtained per sample. Trizol reagent was used to extract total RNA from PBMCs, with at least 5 micrograms per sample. Naive CD45RAhigh/CD27high T cell percentages were measured by flow cytometry on a PBMC aliquot from every donor. Measured from the cysteine to the phenylalanine, the CDR3 is 13 residues long. The DNA shown is the 39-base CDR3, in frame from base 1. As encoded in the germline V gene, CDR1 is MDHEN while CDR2 is SYDVKM. Libraries were prepared through 5' RACE. A second PCR of roughly 6 to 12 cycles was performed with a sample-barcoded 5' primer and a J-beta primer mix. A unique molecular identifier was introduced onto each TCR beta cDNA molecule by a template-switch 5' adaptor carrying 12 random nucleotides. At least 2.5 million CDR3-containing paired-end reads were obtained from each sample. The Mint cDNA synthesis kit, primed by a TRBC-specific oligonucleotide, was used to synthesize first-strand cDNA from all RNA. Following uracil-DNA glycosylase treatment, all cDNA underwent a first 18-cycle PCR with the universal primers M1SS and BC2_uni_R. The study's processing was this. For normalization, 1 million high-quality reads were randomly selected from each sample, with every read carrying a distinct molecular identifier. Reads with shared molecular identifiers were discarded instead of being binned into consensus sequences. CDR3 identification, clonotype clustering and error correction used MiTCR with a Q25 quality threshold and the strictest error-elimination algorithm. A nonparametric unseen species model using Euler transformation provided a lower-bound estimate of total TCR beta diversity. Using fastp trimming at Q25 and MiXCR clonotype assembly, TCRdb reanalyzed the public sequencing data and kept in-frame beta chains. A single entry per CDR3 protein holds the most common genes and DNA from its merged rows. TCRdb's processing, not the authors', yielded these V and J calls. Here the sample has 1.5 million to 2 million distinct CDR3 sequences; roughly 43% occur a single time. The leading ten clones occupy approximately 22% of the sample.

The TCR sequence derives from a human donor in good health. This receptor chain uses TRBV28 and TRBJ2-4; matching of 5 bases hints at TRBD2 as the D gene. The J call is in doubt because the DNA end fits TRBJ2-7 better. The sample taken for sequencing was blood. This receptor has the CDR3 CATCGWPPYEQYF. The DNA reads as follows: TGTGCCACGTGCGGGTGGCCCCCCTACGAGCAGTACTTC.